These 31 T cell receptor beta chains were sequenced from one sample in a study of CD8 T cells in ankylosing spondylitis. One entry per CDR3 protein results from TCRdb running MiXCR on the 5' RACE reads. Of roughly 91,000 distinct CDR3 sequences listed, 7.5% to 9% are singletons. The specimen sequenced was blood, either unsorted or a sorted T cell fraction (not recorded which). These receptors were obtained from a male donor with ankylosing spondylitis or in good health (not recorded which).

This clonotype was observed many times. This chain uses TRBV12-3 or TRBV12-4 with TRBJ2-6; the match to TRBD2 covers 7 bases. The J segment lost 5 bases and the V segment lost 4 bases, leaving 5 bases of the junction unmatched. The CDR3 sequence is 15 residues long. Here the CDR3 DNA reads TGTGCCAGCAGTTCGAGCGGGATTAGGGCCAACGTCCTGACTTTC. It specifies CASSSSGIRANVLTF.

This chain uses TRBV20-1 with TRBJ2-7; 8 bases are a match to TRBD1. This CDR3 spans 13 amino acids. From germline, CDR1 is DFQATT and CDR2 SNEGSKA (reference sequence). The V gene end was trimmed by 5 bases and the J gene end by 3 bases; junction bases not matched to a gene: 6. CDR3 coding DNA: TGCAGTGCTCCTGGCAGGGGGCTCTACGAGCAGTACTTC. Translation: CSAPGRGLYEQYF.

Many counts were recorded for this clonotype. The chain employs TRBV9 and TRBJ2-1; 7 bases map to TRBD2. The CDR3 runs 14 residues. Germline lookup yields CDR1 SGDLS and CDR2 YYNGEE. The ends lost 6 bases at V and 4 bases at J; junction bases unmatched: 7. The CDR3 coding sequence is TGTGCCAGCAAAACTAGCGTCTTTTACAATGAGCAGTTCTTC. It specifies CASKTSVFYNEQFF.

The table lists this clonotype with many counts. The gene calls are TRBV7-9 and TRBJ2-7, with no clear D. CDR3 length equals 12 residues. V was cut by 1 base and J by 2 bases, with 3 bases left in between. CDR1 and CDR2 (germline): SEHNR, FQNEAQ (reference sequence). The CDR3 protein is CASSLVAYEQYF. CDR3 nucleotides: TGTGCCAGCAGCTTAGTCGCCTACGAGCAGTACTTC.

In its sample, this clonotype was seen many times. This chain joins TRBV20-1 and TRBJ2-7, with 13 bases lining up with TRBD2. J lost 0 bases, V lost 7 bases, and 6 bases had no gene match. This CDR3 region has 15 residues. Germline CDR1 DFQATT, CDR2 SNEGSKA (reference sequence). Written as DNA, the CDR3 is TGCAGTGTAGGGGGACTAGCGGGGAACTCCTACGAGCAGTACTTC. Translating it yields CSVGGLAGNSYEQYF.

In its sample, this clonotype was seen many times. This may come from a read error, since a much larger clone is one base off. V usage is TRBV7-9 and J usage is TRBJ1-5; a possible D gene is TRBD1 (5 bases). The CDR3 totals 12 residues. Trimming stripped 6 bases from V and 5 bases from J, with 8 bases between. Germline lookup yields CDR1 SEHNR and CDR2 FQNEAQ (reference sequence). This CDR3 is CASRVGDQPQHF. The CDR3 bases are TGTGCCAGCAGGGTAGGGGATCAGCCCCAGCATTTT.

This clonotype appeared many times. This sequence joins TRBV20-1 and TRBJ2-5; no reliable D call. The CDR3 has 15 residues. Germline V gene lookup returns CDR1 DFQATT and CDR2 SNEGSKA (reference sequence). V was shortened by 0 bases and J by 2 bases, with 13 bases between the two germline ends. CDR3 protein: CSARDQLMEQETQYF. In DNA, the CDR3 is TGCAGTGCTAGAGATCAACTTATGGAACAAGAGACCCAGTACTTC.

In its sample, this clonotype was seen a few times. The genes are TRBV9 and TRBJ1-2; 8 bases match TRBD1. This CDR3 is 14 amino acids long. CDR1 and CDR2 (germline): SGDLS, YYNGEE. Losses at the gene ends were 0 bases for V and 8 bases for J; bases not matched to a gene: 6. Here the CDR3 DNA reads TGTGCCAGCAGCGTAGCTGGACAGGGCAGAGGCTACACCTTC. Protein: CASSVAGQGRGYTF. Drawing the rest from reference TRBV9 and TRBJ1-2, the complete variable domain is DSGVTQTPKHLITATGQRVTLRCSPRSGDLSVYWYQQSLDQGLQFLIQYYNGEERAKGNILERFSAQQFPDLHSELNLSSLELGDSALYFCASSVAGQGRGYTFGSGTRLTVV.

This clonotype was detected many times. The DNA for the CDR3 is TGCAGTGCTAGTGTGGACCGAATTAATTCACCCCTCCACTTT. Its protein is CSASVDRINSPLHF. The V gene is TRBV20-1, the J gene TRBJ1-6; D unresolved. The germline V and J ends were trimmed by 3 bases and 6 bases, with 12 bases remaining between them. The CDR3 runs to 14 residues. CDR1 and CDR2 from the germline V gene are DFQATT and SNEGSKA (reference sequence).

In its sample, this clonotype was seen many times. The J gene is TRBJ2-3, the V gene TRBV12-3 or TRBV12-4; D possibly corresponds to TRBD1 (6 bases). CDR3 length: 13 amino acids. The germline V and J ends were trimmed by 3 bases and 3 bases, with 7 bases remaining between them. This CDR3 reads CASSFTGTDTQYF. CDR3 bases: TGTGCCAGCAGTTTTACAGGGACAGATACGCAGTATTTT.

The sample holds many counts of this clonotype. V gene TRBV29-1 combines with J gene TRBJ1-1; D may be TRBD1 (5 bases). V lost 5 bases to trimming and J lost 2 bases, with 15 bases between them. This CDR3 has 14 residues. Germline CDR1 reads SQVTM; CDR2 reads ANQGSEA. CDR3 DNA: TGCAGCGTTACGAAGGTGGGGCTCAACACTGAAGCTTTCTTT. Residues: CSVTKVGLNTEAFF.

This sequence joins TRBV4-3 and TRBJ1-4, with a possible D match to TRBD1 (6 bases). In germline, CDR1 is LGHNA, CDR2 YSLEER. The CDR3 has 16 residues. V lost 0 bases to trimming and J lost 2 bases, with 10 bases between them. This chain's CDR3 is CASSQELGGTNEKLFF. The CDR3 nucleotides read TGCGCCAGCAGCCAAGAGTTGGGGGGCACTAATGAAAAACTGTTTTTT.

This clonotype has at least ten counts. The chain joins TRBV24-1 to TRBJ2-7; 9 bases map to TRBD1. The trim removed 9 bases at V and 6 bases at J, leaving 5 bases unmatched. This CDR3 region has 12 residues. The germline CDR1 and CDR2 sequences are KGHDR and SFDVKD. As DNA, the CDR3 is TGTGCCACCCGGGACAGGGATTGCGAGCAGTACTTC. Protein sequence: CATRDRDCEQYF.

This clonotype was found many times. The chain recombines TRBV27 with TRBJ2-3; 10 nucleotides align to TRBD2. Trimming removed 5 bases from V and 0 bases from J; junction bases left unmatched: 8. The CDR3 is 17 residues long. In germline, CDR1 is MNHEY, CDR2 SMNVEV (reference sequence). CDR3 residues: CASSLFGLAVSTDTQYF. Written as DNA, the CDR3 is TGTGCCAGCAGTCTCTTCGGACTAGCGGTGAGCACAGATACGCAGTATTTT.

This clonotype was counted many times. The chain combines TRBV14 with TRBJ2-7; D not certain. Germline loops: CDR1 SGHDN, CDR2 FVKESK. CDR3 length: 12 amino acids. The germline V and J ends were trimmed by 2 bases and 1 base, with 3 bases remaining between them. The CDR3 is CASSQQSYEQYF. The CDR3 bases are TGTGCCAGCAGCCAACAGTCCTACGAGCAGTACTTC.

This clonotype was counted many times. The chain joins TRBV6-6 to TRBJ1-1, with D tentatively TRBD1 (6 bases). Germline assignment: CDR1 MNHNY and CDR2 SVGAGI (reference sequence). V was trimmed by 2 bases and J by 7 bases, leaving 8 bases between them. The CDR3 has 12 residues. The chain's CDR3 is CASSYPDSEAFF. In nucleotides, the CDR3 is TGTGCCAGCAGTTACCCGGACAGTGAAGCTTTCTTT.

This clonotype was recorded many times. The genes are TRBV29-1 and TRBJ2-7, with 10 bases that match TRBD1. The J segment lost 4 bases and the V segment lost 7 bases, leaving 7 bases of the junction unmatched. Germline CDR1 and CDR2: SQVTM and ANQGSEA. The CDR3 is 13 amino acids. The CDR3 DNA reads as TGCAGCGCCCCCGGACAGGGGGGGTACGAGCAGTACTTC. Translated, it gives CSAPGQGGYEQYF.

This clonotype showed up many times. J is TRBJ1-1 and V is TRBV6-6; 7 bases map to TRBD1. The trim removed 2 bases at V and 3 bases at J, leaving 3 bases unmatched. From germline, CDR1 is MNHNY and CDR2 SVGAGI (reference sequence). The CDR3 length is 14 residues. In DNA form, the CDR3 reads TGTGCCAGCAGTTACCGGGGGACAGACACTGAAGCTTTCTTT. This sequence encodes CASSYRGTDTEAFF.

The chain is built from TRBV5-4 and TRBJ2-2; possible D gene TRBD2, 5 bases. Trimming took 6 bases from V and 5 from J, leaving 20 bases between them. This CDR3 has 16 residues. Germline CDR1 is SGHNT and CDR2 is YYREEE (reference sequence). DNA of the CDR3: TGTGCCAGCACCCAGTTGGTGGGAGAGTTAACCGGGGAGCTGTTTTTT. This sequence encodes CASTQLVGELTGELFF.

V is TRBV20-1 and J is TRBJ2-1; possible D gene TRBD2, 5 bases. The V end lost 6 bases, the J end lost 6 bases, and 18 bases lay between the germline ends. The CDR3 extends over 14 amino acids. Germline V lookup: CDR1 DFQATT, CDR2 SNEGSKA (reference sequence). The CDR3, as DNA: TGCAGTGCAGCAAGCGGACGCTGGACCAATGAGCAGTTCTTC. This translates into CSAASGRWTNEQFF.

This clonotype was seen a handful of times. The chain joins TRBV4-3 to TRBJ2-2; no clear D. The germline V gene has CDR1 LGHNA and CDR2 YSLEER. CDR3 length equals 14 residues. The V gene lost 4 bases and the J gene lost 6 bases, with 12 bases spanning the gap. The CDR3 sequence: CASSPRLGAGELFF. As DNA, the CDR3 is TGCGCCAGCAGCCCACGTCTGGGTGCCGGGGAGCTGTTTTTT.

This clonotype appeared many times. CDR3 coding DNA: TGCGCCAGCAGTGAGACAGGGGGCGCTCTCACCGGGGAGCTGTTTTTT. This sequence encodes CASSETGGALTGELFF. The chain employs TRBV10-2 and TRBJ2-2, with TRBD1 matching over 9 bases. Trimming at V came to 2 bases and at J to 4 bases, leaving 5 bases not matched to a gene. The CDR3 is 16 residues long. CDR1 and CDR2 (germline): WSHSY, SAAADI.

This clonotype was seen at least ten times. The rearrangement uses TRBV14 and TRBJ2-7, with 7 positions matching TRBD1. This CDR3 comprises 15 residues. Germline V CDR1 and CDR2: SGHDN, FVKESK. V trimming: 2 bases; J trimming: 3 bases; junction bases outside the gene matches: 7. The CDR3 region is CASSQQKGQLYEQYF. Written as DNA, the CDR3 is TGTGCCAGCAGCCAACAAAAGGGACAGCTCTACGAGCAGTACTTC. Full variable domain (remainder filled in from reference TRBV14 and TRBJ2-7): EAGVTQFPSHSVIEKGQTVTLRCDPISGHDNLYWYRRVMGKEIKFLLHFVKESKQDESGMPNNRFLAERTGGTYSTLKVQPAELEDSGVYFCASSQQKGQLYEQYFGPGTRLTVT.

This clonotype was picked up many times. The rearrangement joins TRBV7-2 to TRBJ2-1, with 9 bases aligning to TRBD2. The CDR3 is made up of 14 amino acids. Per germline, CDR1 SGHTA and CDR2 FQGNSA. V was pared by 1 base and J by 9 bases, with 4 bases of the junction left unmatched. CDR3 nucleotides: TGTGCCAGCAGCTTAGGCGGGGGGGCCCCTGAGCAGTTCTTC. This encodes CASSLGGGAPEQFF.

This clonotype was recorded once. A much larger clone differs by one base, so this may be a read error. This chain's CDR3 is CASSQAGQLNQLQHF. CDR3 in DNA: TGCGCCAGCAGCCAGGCGGGACAGCTCAATCAGCTCCAGCATTTT. The chain combines TRBV4-1 with TRBJ1-5, with TRBD1 identical over 7 bases. Germline V gene lookup returns CDR1 MGHRA and CDR2 YSYEKL. This CDR3 is built from 15 residues.

Ten or more counts support this clonotype. The chain links TRBV9 to TRBJ2-1; 12 positions match TRBD2. The CDR3 runs 16 residues. The V segment lost 3 bases and the J segment 1 base; nucleotides outside the gene matches: 2. Germline V gene lookup returns CDR1 SGDLS and CDR2 YYNGEE. The CDR3 region is CASSATSGRSYNEQFF. The CDR3 bases are TGTGCCAGCAGCGCTACTAGCGGGAGGTCCTACAATGAGCAGTTCTTC.

This clonotype was observed at least ten times. The chain couples TRBV7-9 to TRBJ2-5; the match to TRBD1 covers 8 bases. Germline V CDR1 and CDR2: SEHNR, FQNEAQ (reference sequence). The CDR3 is 14 residues long. With V trimmed by 4 bases and J by 2 bases, 3 bases remained unmatched. The chain's CDR3 is CASSSDREQETQYF. As DNA, the CDR3 is TGTGCCAGCAGCTCGGACAGGGAGCAAGAGACCCAGTACTTC. Together with reference TRBV7-9 and TRBJ2-5, the CDR3 gives the full variable domain: DTGVSQNPRHKITKRGQNVTFRCDPISEHNRLYWYRQTLGQGPEFLTYFQNEAQLEKSRLLSDRFSAERPKGSFSTLEIQRTEQGDSAMYLCASSSDREQETQYFGPGTRLLVL.

Worth noting for this clonotype: Sequence at one end of the junction differs from germline and may be a read error. The chain has TRBV4-2 and TRBJ1-1; D not resolved. CDR1 is LGHNA, CDR2 YNFKEQ, per germline. The CDR3 loop spans 15 amino acids. CDR3 nucleotide sequence: TGTGCCAGCAGCCAAGATACTTTTCGGCGGGCTGGGGTAGTCTTT. Protein product: CASSQDTFRRAGVVF.

The sample holds many counts of this clonotype. The rearrangement uses TRBV5-1 and TRBJ2-5; D perhaps matches TRBD1 (5 bases). Trimming left V 0 bases short and J 4 bases short, with 19 bases between. The CDR3 is made up of 17 amino acids. Germline V gene sequence: CDR1 SGHRS, CDR2 YFSETQ. The CDR3 reads CASSLGGADLRVETQYF. The CDR3 DNA follows: TGCGCCAGCAGCTTGGGGGGCGCGGATCTACGTGTAGAGACCCAGTACTTC. Full variable domain (outside the CDR3, taken from reference TRBV5-1 and TRBJ2-5): KAGVTQTPRYLIKTRGQQVTLSCSPISGHRSVSWYQQTPGQGLQFLFEYFSETQRNKGNFPGRFSGRQFSNSRSEMNVSTLELGDSALYLCASSLGGADLRVETQYFGPGTRLLVL.

This clonotype has ten or more counts. The chain recombines TRBV4-3 with TRBJ2-2; D possibly corresponds to TRBD2 (6 bases). Trimming took 4 bases from V and 4 from J, leaving 22 bases between them. Germline V lookup: CDR1 LGHNA, CDR2 YSLEER. This CDR3 is built from 18 residues. The CDR3 nucleotides read TGCGCCAGCAGCCTTGAAAAAAAGCGGTGGGACTCCACCGGGGAGCTGTTTTTT. Its protein product is CASSLEKKRWDSTGELFF.

There are many counts of this clonotype. V is TRBV9 and J is TRBJ1-1, with 10 bases matching TRBD1. The CDR3 covers 14 residues. With 0 bases clipped from V and 6 bases from J, the junction kept 2 bases outside the gene matches. The germline V gene has CDR1 SGDLS and CDR2 YYNGEE. The CDR3 loop is CASSVGTGGAEAFF. The CDR3 DNA reads as TGTGCCAGCAGCGTAGGGACAGGGGGTGCTGAAGCTTTCTTT.